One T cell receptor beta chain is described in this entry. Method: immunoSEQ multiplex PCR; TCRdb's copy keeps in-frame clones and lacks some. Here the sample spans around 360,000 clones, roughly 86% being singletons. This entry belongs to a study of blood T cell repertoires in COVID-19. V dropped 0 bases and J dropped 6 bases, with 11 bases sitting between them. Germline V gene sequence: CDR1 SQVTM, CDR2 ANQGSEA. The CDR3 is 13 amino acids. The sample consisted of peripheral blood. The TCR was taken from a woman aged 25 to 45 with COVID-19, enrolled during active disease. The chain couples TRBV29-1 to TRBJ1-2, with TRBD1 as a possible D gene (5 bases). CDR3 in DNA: TGCAGCGTTGAAGAGGGGGGTAAGGATGGCTACACCTTC. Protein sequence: CSVEEGGKDGYTF.